This T cell receptor (beta chain) appears in the sequencing data of a study of shared clonotypes between healthy human individuals. Whole-study results and caveats: In contrast to clonotypes shared by all four donors, non-shared clonotypes had lower generation probabilities.

Generated by immunoSEQ multiplex PCR, the TCRdb table keeps only in-frame clones and is missing some. The data show more than 550,000 clones, with over 55% seen just once and approximately 1.8% held by the top ten. This clone was found once. Antigen unknown. CDR1 and CDR2 from the germline V gene are SEHNR and FQNEAQ (reference sequence). V lost 5 bases, J lost 0 bases, and 5 bases lay in between. The CDR3 runs 13 residues. V gene TRBV7-9 combines with J gene TRBJ2-1; perhaps TRBD2 as D (5 bases). The TCR was taken from a woman younger than 45 in good health. Specimen: memory CD4+ T cells sorted from blood. Subset meaning: CD45RA-negative fraction. The DNA of the CDR3 is TGTGCCAGCAGCCGGGACTCCTACAATGAGCAGTTCTTC. This encodes CASSRDSYNEQFF.